A single sample is the source of the 2 T cell receptor beta chains below, sequenced in a study of blood T cell repertoires in COVID-19. Assay: immunoSEQ multiplex PCR; the TCRdb copy retains only in-frame clones and omits some. In the table there are under 250,000 clones, around 83% of which are singletons. Sequenced sample: PBMCs or T cells enriched from blood (not recorded which). The source of these receptors is a woman in her forties with acute COVID-19.

The chain has TRBV30 and TRBJ1-2; no clear D. The CDR3 covers 14 residues. CDR1 is GTSNPN, CDR2 SVGIG, per germline (reference sequence). V was shortened by 0 bases and J by 2 bases, with 10 bases between the two germline ends. The CDR3 sequence: CAWSVPPLNYGYTF. The CDR3 DNA follows: TGTGCCTGGAGTGTCCCTCCTCTAAACTATGGCTACACCTTC.

The sample holds one count of this clone. This rearrangement joins TRBV7-3 to TRBJ2-5; D perhaps matches TRBD1 (5 bases). Germline V gives CDR1 SGHTA, CDR2 FQGTGA. V was cut by 2 bases and J by 4 bases, with 8 bases left in between. The CDR3 sequence is 13 residues long. The CDR3 is CASSLSRGETQYF. As DNA, the CDR3 is TGTGCCAGCAGCTTATCAAGGGGAGAGACCCAGTACTTC.